One sample yielded the 12 T cell receptor beta chains listed below, sequenced in a study of blood T cells in healthy people across ages. PCR was performed a second time for roughly 7 to 12 cycles using a sample-barcoded 5' primer and a J-beta primer mix. MiXCR, applied by TCRdb to the 5' RACE reads, yields one record per CDR3 protein. In the table there are 500,000 to 650,000 distinct CDR3 sequences, about 27% of which are singletons. This same sample was also taken into another study, of T cells of mothers and their children.

Sequences were obtained from blood. The receptors come from a boy aged 2 to 10 in good health.

This clonotype was found a few times. The rearrangement joins TRBV27 to TRBJ1-4; 12 bases fit TRBD1. CDR1 and CDR2 from the germline V gene are MNHEY and SMNVEV (reference sequence). V lost 4 bases and J lost 8; bases outside the gene matches: 5. The CDR3 has 15 amino acids. The CDR3 is CASSSGTGGREKLFF. CDR3 nucleotides: TGTGCCAGCAGTTCCGGGACAGGGGGCAGGGAAAAACTGTTTTTT.

This chain uses TRBV7-2 with TRBJ2-4, with 9 nucleotides matching TRBD1. With V trimmed by 1 base and J by 4 bases, 2 bases remained unmatched. From germline, CDR1 is SGHTA and CDR2 FQGNSA. CDR3 length: 15 residues. Here the CDR3 DNA reads TGTGCCAGCAGCTTAGGGGGACAGGGAAAAAACATTCAGTACTTC. This encodes CASSLGGQGKNIQYF.

The gene calls are TRBV28 and TRBJ2-3; 8 nucleotides line up with TRBD1. This CDR3 spans 15 amino acids. The junction had 8 bases not matched to a gene; V was cut back by 5 bases and J by 4 bases. Per the germline V gene, CDR1 is MDHEN and CDR2 is SYDVKM. CDR3 bases: TGTGCCAGCAGTCGTTACAGGGGGGCTGCAGATACGCAGTATTTT. Protein product: CASSRYRGAADTQYF.

This clonotype was observed a few times. The chain carries TRBV9 and TRBJ2-6; D gene unclear. CDR1 is SGDLS, CDR2 YYNGEE, per germline. The CDR3 loop spans 18 amino acids. V was shortened by 4 bases and J by 0 bases, with 17 bases between the two germline ends. The CDR3 sequence: CASSLLHTTSSGANVLTF. The CDR3 region has the DNA TGTGCCAGCAGCCTACTCCATACAACCTCCTCTGGGGCCAACGTCCTGACTTTC.

The chain is built from TRBV10-3 and TRBJ2-3; TRBD2 might be the D (6 bases). Trimming stripped 0 bases from V and 6 bases from J, with 16 bases between. Germline assignment: CDR1 ENHRY and CDR2 SYGVKD. This CDR3 is built from 16 residues. In DNA, the CDR3 is TGTGCCATCAGTGAGTCGGCTAGAGGGAGCGGGGATACGCAGTATTTT. Translation: CAISESARGSGDTQYF.

The CDR3 DNA sequence: TGTGCCAGCAGTCCTGACAACACCATATATTTT. Its translation: CASSPDNTIYF. The V and J genes are TRBV12-3 or TRBV12-4 and TRBJ1-3; D is undetermined. Trimming took 5 bases from V and 7 from J, leaving 6 bases between them. The CDR3 has 11 amino acids.

This clonotype was counted between two and nine times. CDR3 sequence (DNA): TGTGCCAGCAGCTCCGGGACCAGGGAAAAACTGTTTTTT. Translated, it gives CASSSGTREKLFF. This chain uses TRBV12-3 or TRBV12-4 with TRBJ1-4; possible D gene TRBD1, 5 bases. V was shortened by 6 bases and J by 8 bases, with 13 bases between the two germline ends. The CDR3 spans 13 residues.

The sample holds a few counts of this clonotype. The chain recombines TRBV6-1 with TRBJ2-3, with D unresolved. The CDR3 runs 14 residues. CDR1 and CDR2 from the germline V gene are MNHNS and SASEGT. Trimming removed 0 bases from V and 4 bases from J, with 8 bases in between. The DNA for the CDR3 is TGTGCCAGCAGTGAAGCCGGTCCGGCAGATACGCAGTATTTT. This translates into CASSEAGPADTQYF.

This clonotype was detected a few times. V is TRBV2 and J is TRBJ2-1; 10 nucleotides agree with TRBD2. This CDR3 is 15 amino acids long. Germline values: CDR1 SNHLY, CDR2 FYNNEI. Trimming removed 4 bases from V and 4 bases from J; junction bases left unmatched: 4. The CDR3 nucleotides read TGTGCCAGCAGTGTTGGACTAGCGGTATACAATGAGCAGTTCTTC. Its protein product is CASSVGLAVYNEQFF.

The gene calls are TRBV5-1 and TRBJ1-5; D may be TRBD1 (6 bases). CDR1 and CDR2 from the germline V gene are SGHRS and YFSETQ. The CDR3 length is 15 residues. V was trimmed by 0 bases and J by 5 bases, leaving 12 bases between them. The CDR3 sequence is CASSLEGVADQPQHF. DNA of the CDR3: TGCGCCAGCAGCTTGGAGGGGGTAGCGGATCAGCCCCAGCATTTT.

The CDR3 DNA is TGTGCCAGCAGTTCTAGCGGGGAGAACACCGGGGAGCTGTTTTTT. This sequence encodes CASSSSGENTGELFF. This chain uses TRBV6-5 with TRBJ2-2, with 9 bases lining up with TRBD2. Looked up from germline, CDR1 is MNHEY and CDR2 is SVGAGI. V lost 4 bases and J lost 1; bases outside the gene matches: 1. The CDR3 contains 15 residues.

This clonotype was seen only a few times. V gene TRBV9 combines with J gene TRBJ2-1; D unclear. The CDR3 contains 13 residues. Germline V gene data show CDR1 as SGDLS and CDR2 as YYNGEE. Trimming removed 0 bases from V and 6 bases from J, with 7 bases in between. CDR3 coding DNA: TGTGCCAGCAGCGTAGGTGGGTCCAATGAGCAGTTCTTC. Protein product: CASSVGGSNEQFF.